This T cell receptor beta chain was sequenced during a study of cytomegalovirus exposure and HLA in healthy donors (dated by TCRdb to about 2017). Background on the whole study: According to a later analysis, one platform produced both the roughly 110 validation repertoires and the approximately 670 repertoires of the first cohort. The study was designed to test whether signatures of past pathogen exposure could be identified by cataloging public T cell receptors. In addition to the first cohort of hundreds of subjects, a separate validation cohort of approximately 130 different subjects was used. To predict cytomegalovirus infection status, the study brought together high-throughput TCR immunosequencing, statistical association of individual TCRs with disease status, and machine learning. General conclusions and limits of the study: Across donors, most TCR sequences were observed very rarely, whereas some public TCRs were present in many individuals. Subsequent analysis determined that TCRs grouped into clusters in the first cohort also showed a tendency toward co-occurrence across the roughly 110 validation repertoires, and 85% to 95% of cluster scores exceeded 0. The authors suggested that the approach could potentially be generalized to other disease states and immunological phenotypes. In both the original and validation cohorts, the classifier was reported to diagnose cytomegalovirus status with high specificity and sensitivity. A later analysis lacked HLA typing for the validation cohort, so it scored co-occurrence in that cohort across all 110 or so repertoires. A total of 150 or so TCR beta chains were listed by the study as associated with cytomegalovirus. A few of the identified cytomegalovirus-associated TCR beta chains were confirmed in vitro to be specific for cytomegalovirus antigens.

Receptor libraries were prepared by the immunoSEQ multiplex PCR assay. The study's own analysis went as follows. A statistical classification framework was built for diagnosing cytomegalovirus status from the catalog of TCR beta chain sequences. What TCRdb holds here is the immuneACCESS table cut down to in-frame rearrangements. Part of the clones is not present; checked against another copy, under half of the missing clones reflect an unresolved V gene, and the others are unexplained. V and J calls and clone size are copied from that table; D and trimming were computed from the DNA. A total of some 120,000 clones appear in this sample, 90% to 96% of them only once. The ten top clones hold about 1.7% of the sample. Notes on this clone: Its target antigen remains unknown. Base qualities are not at hand, and no much larger clone is one base apart.

The donors were included in the validation cohort of some 120 subjects, a group kept apart from the roughly 700-subject first cohort. The receptor's source is a man younger than 35 in good health and CMV-seronegative. Material: PBMCs.

The base sequence is TGTGCCAGCAGTTTGGCGGGAGGGGCGCGTGAAAAACTGTTTTTT. This codes for CASSLAGGAREKLFF. This receptor chain uses TRBV28 and TRBJ1-4; possibly the D gene is TRBD1, per 5 matching bases. As encoded in the germline V gene, CDR1 is MDHEN while CDR2 is SYDVKM. V gives up 3 bases and J gives up 7 bases, and the segment between their germline ends measures 15 bases. CDR3 length: 15 amino acids, cysteine to phenylalanine. The DNA shown is the 45-base CDR3, in frame from base 1.